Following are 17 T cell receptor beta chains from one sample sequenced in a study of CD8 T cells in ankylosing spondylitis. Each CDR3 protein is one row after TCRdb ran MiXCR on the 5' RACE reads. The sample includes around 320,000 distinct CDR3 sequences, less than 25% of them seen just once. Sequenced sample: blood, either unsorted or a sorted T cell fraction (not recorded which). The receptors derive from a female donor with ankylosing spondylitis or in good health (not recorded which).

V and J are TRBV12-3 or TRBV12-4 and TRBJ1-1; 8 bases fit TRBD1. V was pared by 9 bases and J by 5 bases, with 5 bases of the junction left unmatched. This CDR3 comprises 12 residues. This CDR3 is CARSDRATEAFF. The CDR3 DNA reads TGTGCCAGGTCGGACAGGGCAACTGAAGCTTTCTTT.

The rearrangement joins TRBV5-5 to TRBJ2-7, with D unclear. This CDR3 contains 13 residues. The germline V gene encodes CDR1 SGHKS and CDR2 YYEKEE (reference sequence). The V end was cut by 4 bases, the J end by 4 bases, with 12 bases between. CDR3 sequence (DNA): TGTGCCAGCAGCGAAATCGAGAGGTACGAGCAGTACTTC. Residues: CASSEIERYEQYF.

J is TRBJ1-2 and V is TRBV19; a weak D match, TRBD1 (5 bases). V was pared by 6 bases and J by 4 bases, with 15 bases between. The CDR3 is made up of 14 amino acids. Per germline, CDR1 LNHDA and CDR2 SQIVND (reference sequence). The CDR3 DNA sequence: TGTGCCAGTAGGCTACAGGACCAAGGCTATGGCTACACCTTC. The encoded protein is CASRLQDQGYGYTF.

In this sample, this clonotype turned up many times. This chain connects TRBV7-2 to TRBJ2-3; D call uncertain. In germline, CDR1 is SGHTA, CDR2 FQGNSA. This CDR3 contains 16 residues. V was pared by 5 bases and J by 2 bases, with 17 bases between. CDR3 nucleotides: TGTGCCAGCAGCCCAGAGGCGAATATCTTCACAGATACGCAGTATTTT. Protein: CASSPEANIFTDTQYF.

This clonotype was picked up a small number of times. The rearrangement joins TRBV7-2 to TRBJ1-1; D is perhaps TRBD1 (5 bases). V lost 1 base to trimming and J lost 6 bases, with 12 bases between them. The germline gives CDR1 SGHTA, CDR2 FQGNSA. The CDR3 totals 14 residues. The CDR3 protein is CASSLELLGPEAFF. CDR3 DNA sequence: TGTGCCAGCAGCTTAGAACTGCTGGGACCTGAAGCTTTCTTT. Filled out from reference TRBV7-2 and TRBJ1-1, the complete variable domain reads GAGVSQSPSNKVTEKGKDVELRCDPISGHTALYWYRQSLGQGLEFLIYFQGNSAPDKSGLPSDRFSAERTGGSVSTLTIQRTQQEDSAVYLCASSLELLGPEAFFGQGTRLTVV.

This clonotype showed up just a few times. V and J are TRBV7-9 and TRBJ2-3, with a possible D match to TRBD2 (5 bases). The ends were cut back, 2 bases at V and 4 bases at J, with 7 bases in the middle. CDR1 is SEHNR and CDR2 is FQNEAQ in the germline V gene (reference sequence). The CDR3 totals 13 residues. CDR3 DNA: TGTGCCAGCAGCTTAATGAGGGCAGATACGCAGTATTTT. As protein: CASSLMRADTQYF.

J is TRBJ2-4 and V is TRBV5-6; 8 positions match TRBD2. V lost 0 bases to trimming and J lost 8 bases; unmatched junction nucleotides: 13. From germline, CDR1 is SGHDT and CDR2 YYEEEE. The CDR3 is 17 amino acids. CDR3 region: CASSLAGGEILIDIQYF. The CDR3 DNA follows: TGTGCCAGCAGCTTGGCGGGGGGGGAGATATTGATTGACATTCAGTACTTC.

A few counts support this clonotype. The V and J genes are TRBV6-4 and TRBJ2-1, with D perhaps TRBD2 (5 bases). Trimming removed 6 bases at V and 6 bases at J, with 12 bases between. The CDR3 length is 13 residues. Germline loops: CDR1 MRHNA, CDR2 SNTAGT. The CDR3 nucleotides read TGTGCCAGCAGCCGAGGGAGTCGCAATGAGCAGTTCTTC. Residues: CASSRGSRNEQFF.

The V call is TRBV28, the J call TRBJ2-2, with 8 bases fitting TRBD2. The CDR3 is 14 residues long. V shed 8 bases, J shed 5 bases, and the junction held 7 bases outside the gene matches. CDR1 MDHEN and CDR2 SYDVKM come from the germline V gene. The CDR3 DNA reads TGTGCCAGCTTGGGCGGGAGGTCAACCGGGGAGCTGTTTTTT. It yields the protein CASLGGRSTGELFF.

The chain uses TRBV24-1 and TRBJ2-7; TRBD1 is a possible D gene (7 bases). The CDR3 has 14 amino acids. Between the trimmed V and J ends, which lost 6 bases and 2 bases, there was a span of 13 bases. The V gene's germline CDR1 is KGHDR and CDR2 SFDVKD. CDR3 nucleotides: TGTGCCACCAGTCGCGGGGACAGCCCCTACGAGCAGTACTTC. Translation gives CATSRGDSPYEQYF.

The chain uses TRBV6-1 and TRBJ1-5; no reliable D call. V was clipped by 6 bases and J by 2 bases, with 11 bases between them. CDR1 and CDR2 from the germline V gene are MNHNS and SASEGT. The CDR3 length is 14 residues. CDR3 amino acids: CASSNRRGNQPQHF. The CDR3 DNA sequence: TGTGCCAGCAGCAACCGACGGGGCAATCAGCCCCAGCATTTT.

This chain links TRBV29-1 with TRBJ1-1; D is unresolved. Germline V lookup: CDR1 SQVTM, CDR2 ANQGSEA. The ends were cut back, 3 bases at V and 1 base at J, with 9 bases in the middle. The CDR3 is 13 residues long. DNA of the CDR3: TGCAGCGTTGATGGGGTAGGGAACACTGAAGCTTTCTTT. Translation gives CSVDGVGNTEAFF.

The CDR3 DNA sequence: TGTGCCAGTTCCCGCACGGGACAGACCGGGGAGCTGTTTTTT. Translated, it gives CASSRTGQTGELFF. V and J are TRBV6-1 and TRBJ2-2; 7 positions agree with TRBD1. Germline V lookup: CDR1 MNHNS, CDR2 SASEGT. The J segment lost 5 bases and the V segment lost 9 bases, leaving 9 bases of the junction unmatched. The CDR3 has 14 residues.

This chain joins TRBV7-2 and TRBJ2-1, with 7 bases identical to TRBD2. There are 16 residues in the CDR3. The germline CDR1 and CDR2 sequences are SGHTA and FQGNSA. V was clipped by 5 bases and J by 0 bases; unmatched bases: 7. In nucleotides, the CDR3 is TGTGCCAGCAGCCCCCGGCTAGCGGACTCCTACAATGAGCAGTTCTTC. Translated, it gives CASSPRLADSYNEQFF.

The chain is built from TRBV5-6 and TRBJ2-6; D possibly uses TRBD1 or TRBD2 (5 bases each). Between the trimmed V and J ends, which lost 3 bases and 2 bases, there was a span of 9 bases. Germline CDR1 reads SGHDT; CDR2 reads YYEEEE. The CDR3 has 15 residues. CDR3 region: CASSSGPTGANVLTF. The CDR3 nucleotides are TGTGCCAGCAGCTCGGGACCGACTGGGGCCAACGTCCTGACTTTC.

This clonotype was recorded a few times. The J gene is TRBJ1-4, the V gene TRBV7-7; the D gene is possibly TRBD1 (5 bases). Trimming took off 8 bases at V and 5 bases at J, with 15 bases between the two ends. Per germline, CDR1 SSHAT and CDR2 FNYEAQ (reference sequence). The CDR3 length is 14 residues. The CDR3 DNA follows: TGTGCCAGCTCGAAGGGGCCAGAGAATGAAAAACTGTTTTTT. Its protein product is CASSKGPENEKLFF.

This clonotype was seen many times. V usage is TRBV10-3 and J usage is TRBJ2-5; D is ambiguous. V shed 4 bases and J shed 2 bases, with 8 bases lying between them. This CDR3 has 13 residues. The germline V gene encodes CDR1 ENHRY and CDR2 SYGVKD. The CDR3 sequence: CAISGDFQETQYF. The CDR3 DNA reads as TGTGCCATCAGTGGCGACTTTCAAGAGACCCAGTACTTC.